The 23 T cell receptor beta chains in this list originate from one sample, sequenced in a study of CD8+CD57+ T cells in acquired aplastic anemia. Genomic DNA provided the template from which TCR beta VDJ and CDR3 profiles were obtained. MiXCR, applied by TCRdb to the reads, yields one record per CDR3 protein. This table holds approximately 380,000 distinct CDR3 sequences, 55% to 75% found once. The sample comprised sorted CD4+, CD8+, or CD8+CD57+ T cells (not recorded which) from PBMCs. These receptors originate from a human donor in good health, serving as a control.

This clonotype turned up a few times. V usage is TRBV15 and J usage is TRBJ2-7; D not certain. The CDR3 spans 15 residues. Trimming removed 3 bases from V and 0 bases from J, with 12 bases in between. Per the germline V gene, CDR1 is LNHNV and CDR2 is YYDKDF (reference sequence). CDR3 bases: TGTGCCACCAGCAGTGCCCTAAGAAGCTCCTACGAGCAGTACTTC. It codes for CATSSALRSSYEQYF.

This clonotype was detected many times. The J gene is TRBJ2-5, the V gene TRBV20-1, with a possible D match to TRBD1 (6 bases). Germline V CDR1 and CDR2: DFQATT, SNEGSKA (reference sequence). The CDR3 runs 12 residues. Trimming took off 7 bases at V and 5 bases at J, with 14 bases between the two ends. The CDR3 nucleotides read TGCAGTGGGGGACATGGGCAGGAGACCCAGTACTTC. It encodes CSGGHGQETQYF.

This clonotype was counted only a few times. The chain links TRBV7-3 to TRBJ1-2, with D tentatively TRBD1 (5 bases). The germline CDR1 and CDR2 sequences are SGHTA and FQGTGA. The CDR3 extends over 17 amino acids. V lost 5 bases and J lost 0, with 19 bases in between. CDR3 DNA: TGTGCCAGCAGCCCAACCGGGGGGTCGTTCACTAACTATGGCTACACCTTC. Protein product: CASSPTGGSFTNYGYTF.

This rearrangement joins TRBV4-3 to TRBJ2-7, with TRBD2 identical over 11 bases. The CDR3 spans 14 residues. V was clipped by 6 bases and J by 6 bases; unmatched bases: 7. The germline V gene has CDR1 LGHNA and CDR2 YSLEER. The CDR3 sequence is CASSDTTSGVEQYF. For the CDR3, the DNA is TGCGCCAGCAGTGACACGACTAGCGGGGTCGAGCAGTACTTC.

Comments on this clonotype: At one boundary the junction diverges from the germline segment, which might be a read error. The V and J genes are TRBV12-3 or TRBV12-4 and TRBJ2-7; D is tentatively TRBD1 or TRBD2 (6 bases each). The CDR3 is 13 residues long. CDR3 coding DNA: TGTGCCACCAGTTTGGGGGGCACACACGAGCAGTACTTC. Its protein is CATSLGGTHEQYF.

To note about this clonotype: A junction boundary mismatches the germline segment, possibly from a read error. This rearrangement joins TRBV11-2 to TRBJ2-3; 12 bases align to TRBD2. The CDR3 runs to 14 residues. Germline values: CDR1 SGHAT, CDR2 FQNNGV. In DNA form, the CDR3 reads TGTGTCAGCTGCTTAGGACTAGCGGGGGATACGCAGTATTTT. This gives the protein CVSCLGLAGDTQYF.

The genes are TRBV5-8 and TRBJ1-3; weak D call: TRBD1 (5 bases). The germline V gene has CDR1 SGHTS and CDR2 YDEGEE. The CDR3 sequence is 16 residues long. The V end was cut by 2 bases, the J end by 2 bases, with 14 bases between. The CDR3 loop reads CASSLAGIKPGNTIYF. The CDR3 DNA is TGTGCCAGCAGCTTAGCAGGGATTAAGCCTGGAAACACCATATATTTT.

In regard to this clonotype: Its ends do not fully match the called genes, so a read error is possible. The V and J genes are TRBV7-2 and TRBJ2-7; 9 positions agree with TRBD1. This CDR3 has 15 residues. Germline-derived CDR1 and CDR2 are SGHTA and FQGNSA. The CDR3 DNA reads as TGCGCCAGCAGCCCCGGGACAGGGAAATATTACGCGGAGTACTTC. Translated: CASSPGTGKYYAEYF.

This clonotype turned up a few times. The chain has TRBV5-1 and TRBJ2-7, with 8 bases identical to TRBD2. From germline, CDR1 is SGHRS and CDR2 YFSETQ. J gave up 7 bases and V 0 bases, and 9 bases lay outside the gene matches. This CDR3 has 15 amino acids. This chain's CDR3 is CASSLDTGRAREQYF. As DNA, the CDR3 is TGCGCCAGCAGCTTGGATACCGGGAGGGCCCGAGAGCAGTACTTC.

The rearrangement links TRBV5-1 to TRBJ2-3; tentative D call: TRBD1 (6 bases). Germline CDR1 and CDR2: SGHRS and YFSETQ. The CDR3 has 16 residues. The ends were cut back, 3 bases at V and 0 bases at J, with 14 bases in the middle. CDR3 sequence: CASSSLGGTSTDTQYF. Written as DNA, the CDR3 is TGCGCCAGCAGCTCATTAGGGGGTACTAGCACAGATACGCAGTATTTT.

This clonotype has more than one count but fewer than ten. V gene TRBV15 combines with J gene TRBJ1-4, with TRBD1 matching 8 bases. Germline CDR1 and CDR2: LNHNV and YYDKDF (reference sequence). V was clipped by 3 bases and J by 6 bases; unmatched bases: 6. The CDR3 spans 15 residues. This chain's CDR3 is CATSRAGGDYEKLFF. CDR3 nucleotide sequence: TGTGCCACCAGCAGGGCAGGGGGCGATTATGAAAAACTGTTTTTT.

A word on this clonotype: Since the CDR3 does not end with the conserved phenylalanine or tryptophan, this likely comes from a read error. The limits of the CDR3 on the DNA are not certain, so only TCRdb's listed CDR3 is given. The chain uses TRBV7-2 and TRBJ1-2; the table's D call of TRBD1 was not tested on the DNA. CDR1 is SGHTA, CDR2 FQGNSA, per germline. The CDR3 region is 13 residues in length, termini included. CDR3 protein: CASSWGIGARRAL.

This clonotype has at least ten counts. This chain joins TRBV9 and TRBJ2-7, with 8 positions matching TRBD2. This CDR3 region has 15 residues. Per the germline V gene, CDR1 is SGDLS and CDR2 is YYNGEE. The V and J ends lost 4 bases and 6 bases, in that order; junction bases with no gene match: 12. The CDR3 DNA reads TGTGCCAGCAGCCCAGCAGACCGGGGGGGCAGCGAGCAGTACTTC. Its protein product is CASSPADRGGSEQYF.

This clonotype came up many times. The chain employs TRBV5-1 and TRBJ1-2, with D unclear. Germline lookup yields CDR1 SGHRS and CDR2 YFSETQ. The CDR3 loop spans 14 amino acids. With 4 bases removed from V and 4 bases from J, the gap between germline ends came to 14 bases. CDR3 DNA: TGCGCCAGCAGCCCCAATACAGCACTCTATGGCTACACCTTC. This gives the protein CASSPNTALYGYTF.

This clonotype was seen a handful of times. The chain has TRBV7-3 and TRBJ1-1, with a possible D match to TRBD1 (5 bases). Trimming cost V 6 bases and J 4 bases, with 18 bases left between them. CDR3 length: 15 residues. Germline CDR1 is SGHTA and CDR2 is FQGTGA. The DNA for the CDR3 is TGTGCCAGCAGTGCCGGGGCAGGGTCCCTCACTGAAGCTTTCTTT. This sequence encodes CASSAGAGSLTEAFF.

In its sample, this clonotype was seen many times. The V call is TRBV7-2, the J call TRBJ2-2, with a tentative D call TRBD1 (5 bases). V lost 8 bases, J lost 5 bases, and 15 bases lay in between. The CDR3 covers 14 residues. Germline V CDR1 and CDR2: SGHTA, FQGNSA. CDR3 region: CASGTGQETGELFF. The CDR3 nucleotides are TGTGCCAGCGGCACAGGTCAGGAAACCGGGGAGCTGTTTTTT.

CDR3 region: CASSQESQRKLFYF. As DNA, the CDR3 is TGTGCCAGCAGCCAAGAAAGCCAGAGAAAACTGTTTTACTTC. V is TRBV14 and J is TRBJ2-7; D remains ambiguous. CDR1 SGHDN and CDR2 FVKESK come from the germline V gene. The CDR3 spans 14 residues. The germline V and J ends were trimmed by 0 bases and 13 bases, with 19 bases remaining between them.

The V gene is TRBV2, the J gene TRBJ1-4; D call uncertain. This CDR3 is built from 14 residues. The ends were cut back, 5 bases at V and 4 bases at J, with 11 bases in the middle. Germline assignment: CDR1 SNHLY and CDR2 FYNNEI. CDR3 sequence: CASSPQPINEKLFF. The CDR3 DNA reads as TGTGCCAGCAGTCCCCAGCCGATTAATGAAAAACTGTTTTTT.

On this clonotype: The junction and the germline gene differ at one end; a read error may be behind it. This chain links TRBV5-1 with TRBJ1-2; 7 nucleotides match TRBD1. This CDR3 comprises 13 residues. Germline V lookup: CDR1 SGHRS, CDR2 YFSETQ. The chain's CDR3 is CATSWDRNSGYTF. The CDR3 DNA is TGCGCCACCAGCTGGGACAGAAACTCTGGCTACACCTTC.

The CDR3 nucleotides read TGCAGCGTTGCCGATGCCAGGGGGGAAGGTCGGTACGAGCAGTACTTC. This translates into CSVADARGEGRYEQYF. The V and J genes are TRBV20-1 and TRBJ2-7; the D gene is possibly TRBD1 (7 bases). The CDR3 length is 16 residues. Per germline, CDR1 DFQATT and CDR2 SNEGSKA (reference sequence).

The chain joins TRBV4-2 to TRBJ2-3; 10 bases fit TRBD2. V dropped 0 bases and J dropped 6; count of bases not matched to a gene: 15. CDR1 and CDR2 from the germline V gene are LGHNA and YNFKEQ. The CDR3 runs to 19 residues. The CDR3 nucleotides read TGTGCCAGCAGCCAAGATCTGACTAGCGGGCTCTCTTTCTCTGATACGCAGTATTTT. As protein: CASSQDLTSGLSFSDTQYF.

This chain joins TRBV7-2 and TRBJ1-4; TRBD1 might be the D (5 bases). The CDR3 extends over 16 amino acids. From germline, CDR1 is SGHTA and CDR2 FQGNSA. Deletions cut 7 bases from V and 14 bases from J, with 29 bases between. The CDR3 DNA follows: TGTGCCAGCAAGCTTTCGCTGGCTGGGGCCAACGACCTGCTGTTTTTT. Its translation is CASKLSLAGANDLLFF.

This clonotype has ten or more counts. The V and J genes are TRBV12-3 or TRBV12-4 and TRBJ1-1; D not certain. The germline V and J ends were trimmed by 0 bases and 6 bases, with 14 bases remaining between them. CDR3 size: 15 residues. The CDR3 region has the DNA TGTGCCAGCAGTTTAGCCCTACTAGGTTCGGCTGAAGCTTTCTTT. Protein product: CASSLALLGSAEAFF.